This T cell receptor beta chain was found in a study of T cells in Graves' hyperthyroidism and ophthalmopathy. Germline loops: CDR1 LNHDA, CDR2 SQIVND (reference sequence). There are 14 residues in the CDR3. V was shortened by 0 bases and J by 8 bases, with 11 bases between the two germline ends. This clonotype was seen many times. Amplification of TCR beta CDR3 regions was performed using RNA transcripts as template. The HTBI primer set drove a first-round RT-PCR of the TCR CDR3. MiXCR was run by TCRdb on the multiplex PCR reads, yielding one entry per CDR3 protein. The sample contains almost 600,000 distinct CDR3 sequences, around 13% of which appear only once.

The genes are TRBV19 and TRBJ2-1; D gene ambiguous. The receptor was isolated from a woman aged 25 to 39 with Graves' hyperthyroidism that later progressed to Graves' ophthalmopathy. Sequences were obtained from blood. The CDR3 DNA reads TGTGCCAGTAGTATAGATGGCGGTCGGCATGAGCAGTTCTTC. Translation gives CASSIDGGRHEQFF.